This T cell receptor (beta chain) was documented in a study of PD-1 blockade in classical Hodgkin lymphoma. Study conclusions and caveats: With CD4+ cells, TCR diversity rose significantly by C4D1, but not with CD8+ cells. The origin of the repertoire differences remains undefined, with disease activity or prior therapy as possible causes.

The protocol was immunoSEQ multiplex PCR, while the TCRdb copy is restricted to in-frame clones and leaves out a portion. The sample holds around 7,900 clones, 75% to 85% seen once. Time point here: cycle 4 day 1 (C4D1), after less than seven weeks of nivolumab. After autologous stem cell transplantation all patients relapsed, and prior brentuximab vedotin exposure differed between cohorts. As concerns this clone: Its antigen is unidentified.

V was cut by 0 bases and J by 6 bases, with 3 bases left in between. CDR1 is SQVTM, CDR2 ANQGSEA, per germline. CDR3 size: 10 residues. The receptor comes from a human donor with classical Hodgkin lymphoma. The V call is TRBV29-1, the J call TRBJ2-7; D uncertain. The sequenced sample was peripheral blood mononuclear cells (PBMCs), obtained before the fourth cycle of nivolumab. The CDR3: CSVEDTEQYF. The DNA of the CDR3 is TGCAGCGTTGAAGATACCGAGCAGTACTTC.